This T cell receptor beta chain was sequenced during a study of graft-versus-host responses after intestinal transplantation. The CDR3 extends over 15 amino acids. The germline V gene has CDR1 SNHLY and CDR2 FYNNEI. A word on this clone: Its antigen is not known. One junction end does not reproduce the germline sequence, and a read error may be involved.

TCRdb keeps only in-frame clones here, not all; method: immunoSEQ multiplex PCR. The sample includes roughly 90,000 clones, about 91% of them seen just once. Study results and limitations: Recipient marrow harbored GvH clones, some of which surfaced first in ileum or blood.

The input for sequencing was unstimulated CD4+ T cells sorted from spleen or lymph node cells, taken before transplant. This rearrangement joins TRBV2 to TRBJ2-4; 12 nucleotides line up with TRBD2. The clonotype originates from a human donor who was the organ donor for an intestinal transplant. CDR3 nucleotides: TGTGCCAGCAGTGAAGTTCCCCTAGCGGGAGGGCCGTTAACCTTC. As protein: CASSEVPLAGGPLTF. Complete variable domain (other parts from reference TRBV2 and TRBJ2-4): EPEVTQTPSHQVTQMGQEVILRCVPISNHLYFYWYRQILGQKVEFLVSFYNNEISEKSEIFDDQFSVERPDGSNFTLKIRSTKLEDSAMYFCASSEVPLAGGPLTFGAGTRLSVL.